A selection of T cell receptor beta chains follows, all from one sample in a study of blood T cell repertoires in COVID-19. Using immunoSEQ multiplex PCR, the repertoire was profiled, and TCRdb retains in-frame clones only, with some absent. The top ten clones hold approximately 11% of a sample with about 180,000 clones, roughly 88% of them seen once. The sample taken for sequencing was peripheral blood. The receptors here all came from a human donor with active or convalescent COVID-19. The donor label of this sample is uncertain. The conserved cysteine and the conserved F or W are not part of the CDR3 here. Fields, in order: V gene, clone size, J gene, CDR3 protein. The size of a clone is reported for some rows only, either as once, few or many, or as a class for expanded clones.

v_call: TRBV10-1
clone_size: few
j_call: TRBJ2-7
cdr3_aa: ASSVGSGASYEQY

v_call: TRBV5-4
clone_size: NA
j_call: TRBJ2-3
cdr3_aa: ASSSRRSTDTQY

v_call: TRBV4-1
clone_size: NA
j_call: TRBJ2-4
cdr3_aa: ASSLLGAAKNIQY

v_call: TRBV27
clone_size: NA
j_call: TRBJ2-5
cdr3_aa: ASRKGEGVRGETQY

v_call: TRBV3-1/TRBV3-2
clone_size: NA
j_call: TRBJ1-2
cdr3_aa: ASSGTGINGYT

v_call: TRBV7-9
clone_size: once
j_call: TRBJ2-1
cdr3_aa: ASSLQTPAGFNEQF

v_call: TRBV7-9
clone_size: few
j_call: TRBJ1-3
cdr3_aa: ASSSQNIQGAPGNTIY

v_call: TRBV5-4
clone_size: NA
j_call: TRBJ2-3
cdr3_aa: ASSLYEGSDTQY

v_call: TRBV5-1
clone_size: once
j_call: TRBJ2-7
cdr3_aa: ASSLGGEQY

v_call: TRBV7-8
clone_size: NA
j_call: TRBJ2-7
cdr3_aa: ASSPPGYEQY

v_call: TRBV18
clone_size: NA
j_call: TRBJ2-7
cdr3_aa: ASSPGPGQGSEQY

v_call: TRBV6-5
clone_size: NA
j_call: TRBJ1-2
cdr3_aa: ASRTGNYGYT

v_call: TRBV15
clone_size: NA
j_call: TRBJ1-4
cdr3_aa: ATSRDLGQGNEKLF

v_call: TRBV24-1
clone_size: NA
j_call: TRBJ1-1
cdr3_aa: AIRGSGGTEAF

v_call: TRBV7-3
clone_size: NA
j_call: TRBJ2-3
cdr3_aa: ASSLESRLDTQY

v_call: TRBV5-6
clone_size: NA
j_call: TRBJ1-1
cdr3_aa: ASSLGADTEAF

v_call: TRBV10-2
clone_size: NA
j_call: TRBJ1-1
cdr3_aa: ATWREVNTEAF